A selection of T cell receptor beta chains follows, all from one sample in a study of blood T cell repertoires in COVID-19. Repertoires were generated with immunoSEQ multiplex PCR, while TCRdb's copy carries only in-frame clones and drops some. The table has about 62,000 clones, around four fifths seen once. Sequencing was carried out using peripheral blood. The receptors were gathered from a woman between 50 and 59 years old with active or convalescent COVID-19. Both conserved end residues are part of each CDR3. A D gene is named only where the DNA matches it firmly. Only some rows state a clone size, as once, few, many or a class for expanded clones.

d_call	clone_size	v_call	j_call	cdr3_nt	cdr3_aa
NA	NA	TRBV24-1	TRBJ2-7	TGTGCCACTACCCCTAGGCGCTCCTACGAGCAGTACTTC	CATTPRRSYEQYF
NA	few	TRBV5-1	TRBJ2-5	TGCGCCAGCAGCTTGGACAACCAAGAGACCCAGTACTTC	CASSLDNQETQYF